The subject of this entry is one T cell receptor beta chain. Its antigen is as yet unknown. This sample was included in a study of PD-L1 blockade in urothelial cancer. The overall study: When patients started atezolizumab in the mid-2010s, it was given at 1,200 mg intravenously every 3 weeks.

Points from the study as a whole: At 3 weeks on treatment, tumor-associated clones expanded more with durable benefit.

Germline assignment: CDR1 LGHNT and CDR2 FRNRAP. The CDR3 has 14 amino acids. V lost 7 bases, J lost 0 bases, and 11 bases lay in between. Assay used: immunoSEQ multiplex PCR; TCRdb lists only in-frame clones, some missing. The table includes about 30,000 clones, 84% detected once. Indicated time point: pretreatment peripheral blood. Disease in patients was locally advanced or metastatic urothelial carcinoma. The sequence was collected from a man between 60 and 75 years old with urothelial cancer. The sample here was PBMCs, taken around atezolizumab (anti-PD-L1) treatment. The chain combines TRBV12-5 with TRBJ2-3; the D is unclear. The CDR3 reads CASALQVSTDTQYF. Here the CDR3 DNA reads TGTGCTAGTGCCCTGCAGGTGAGCACAGATACGCAGTATTTT. Full variable domain (remainder filled in from reference TRBV12-5 and TRBJ2-3): DARVTQTPRHKVTEMGQEVTMRCQPILGHNTVFWYRQTMMQGLELLAYFRNRAPLDDSGMPKDRFSAEMPDATLATLKIQPSEPRDSAVYFCASALQVSTDTQYFGPGTRLTVL.